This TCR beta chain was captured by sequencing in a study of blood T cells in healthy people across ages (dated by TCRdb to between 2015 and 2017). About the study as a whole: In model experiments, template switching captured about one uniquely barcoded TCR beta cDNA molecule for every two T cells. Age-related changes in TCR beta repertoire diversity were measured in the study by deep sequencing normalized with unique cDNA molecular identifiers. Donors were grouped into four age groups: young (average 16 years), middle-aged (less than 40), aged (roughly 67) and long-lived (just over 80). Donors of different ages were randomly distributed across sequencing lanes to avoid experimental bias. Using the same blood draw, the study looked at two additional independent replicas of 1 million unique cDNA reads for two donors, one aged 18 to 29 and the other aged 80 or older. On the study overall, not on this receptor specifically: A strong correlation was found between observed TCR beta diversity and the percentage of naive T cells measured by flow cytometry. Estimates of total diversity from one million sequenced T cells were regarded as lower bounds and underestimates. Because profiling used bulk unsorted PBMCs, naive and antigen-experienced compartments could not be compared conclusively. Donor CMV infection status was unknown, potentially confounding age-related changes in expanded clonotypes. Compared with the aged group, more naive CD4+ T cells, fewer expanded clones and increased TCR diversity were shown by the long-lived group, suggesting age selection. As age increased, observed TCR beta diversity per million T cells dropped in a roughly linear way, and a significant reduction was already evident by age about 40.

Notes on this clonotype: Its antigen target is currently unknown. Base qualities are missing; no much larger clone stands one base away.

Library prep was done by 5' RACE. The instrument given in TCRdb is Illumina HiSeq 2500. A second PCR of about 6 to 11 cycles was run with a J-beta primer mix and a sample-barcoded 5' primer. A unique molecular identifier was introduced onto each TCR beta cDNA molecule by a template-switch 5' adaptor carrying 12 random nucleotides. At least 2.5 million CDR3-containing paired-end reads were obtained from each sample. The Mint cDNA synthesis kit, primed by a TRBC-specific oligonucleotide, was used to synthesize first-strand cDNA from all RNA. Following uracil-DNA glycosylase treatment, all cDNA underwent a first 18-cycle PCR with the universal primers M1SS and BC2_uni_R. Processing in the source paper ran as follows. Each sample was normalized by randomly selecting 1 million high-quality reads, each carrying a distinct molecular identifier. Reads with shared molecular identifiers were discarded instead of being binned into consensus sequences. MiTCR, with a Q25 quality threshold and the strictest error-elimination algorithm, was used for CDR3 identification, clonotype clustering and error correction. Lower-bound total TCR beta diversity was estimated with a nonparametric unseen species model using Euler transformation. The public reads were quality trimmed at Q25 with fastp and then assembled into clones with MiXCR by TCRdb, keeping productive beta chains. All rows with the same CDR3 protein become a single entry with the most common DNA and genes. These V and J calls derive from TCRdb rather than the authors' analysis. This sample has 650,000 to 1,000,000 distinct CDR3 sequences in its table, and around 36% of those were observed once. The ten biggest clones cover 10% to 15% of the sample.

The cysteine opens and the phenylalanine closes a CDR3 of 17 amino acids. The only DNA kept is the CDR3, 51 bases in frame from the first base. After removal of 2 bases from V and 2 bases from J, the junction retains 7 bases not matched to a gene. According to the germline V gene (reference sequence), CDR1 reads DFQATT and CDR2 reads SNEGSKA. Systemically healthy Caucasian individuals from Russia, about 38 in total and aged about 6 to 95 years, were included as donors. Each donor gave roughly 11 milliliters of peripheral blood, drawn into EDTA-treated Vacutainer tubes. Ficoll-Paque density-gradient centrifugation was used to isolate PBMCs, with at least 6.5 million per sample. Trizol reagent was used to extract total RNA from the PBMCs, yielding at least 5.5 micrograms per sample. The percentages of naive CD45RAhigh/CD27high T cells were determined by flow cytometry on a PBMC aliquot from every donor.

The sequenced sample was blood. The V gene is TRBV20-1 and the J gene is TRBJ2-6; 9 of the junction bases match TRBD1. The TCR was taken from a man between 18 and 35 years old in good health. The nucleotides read TGCAGTGCTAGAAATACAGGGGGCAGCGCTGGGGCCAACGTCCTGACTTTC. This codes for CSARNTGGSAGANVLTF.